Sequencing of this T cell receptor beta chain was carried out in a study of blood T cells in healthy people across ages. Sample-barcoded 5' priming and a J-beta primer mix drove a second PCR of roughly 6 to 12 cycles. Each CDR3 protein is one row after TCRdb ran MiXCR on the 5' RACE reads. The repertoire consists of under 2 million distinct CDR3 sequences, with about 35% occurring once and the leading ten covering around 11%. Germline assignment: CDR1 SQVTM and CDR2 ANQGSEA. Trimming pared 5 bases from V and 6 bases from J, leaving 10 bases between. The CDR3 totals 11 residues. Whenever a sample was processed, at least 6.5 million PBMCs were isolated. This clonotype came up a few times. Its antigen is not known. Study-level findings and limits: The diversity estimates, figures obtained from one million T cells, were considered underestimates. Unknown donor CMV status possibly confounded expanded clonotype changes.

Sequencing was performed on blood. This TCR was recovered from a woman aged 25 to 39 in good health. The chain carries TRBV29-1 and TRBJ1-1; D perhaps matches TRBD1 (5 bases). CDR3: CSVRGEAEAFF. The CDR3 DNA sequence: TGCAGCGTTCGGGGGGAGGCTGAAGCTTTCTTT.